The entry below gives a single TCR beta chain sequence along with its context. The sample is drawn from a study of blood T cell repertoires in COVID-19. Assay used: immunoSEQ multiplex PCR; TCRdb lists only in-frame clones, some missing. Of 300,000 or so clones listed, around 88% were seen once; the top ten hold 1% to 1.5%. The ends were cut back, 6 bases at V and 5 bases at J, with 19 bases in the middle. The CDR3 is 14 residues long. Germline assignment: CDR1 GTSNPN and CDR2 SVGIG (reference sequence). This TCR came from a woman between 50 and 59 years old with acute or convalescent COVID-19. Specimen: peripheral blood. This chain joins TRBV30 and TRBJ1-1; D is uncertain. In DNA form, the CDR3 reads TGTGCCTGCCGCCTTTGGGGTGAGCGGACTGAAGCTTTCTTT. It translates to CACRLWGERTEAFF. The full variable domain, rest sourced from reference TRBV30 and TRBJ1-1, is SQTIHQWPATLVQPVGSPLSLECTVEGTSNPNLYWYRQAAGRGLQLLFYSVGIGQISSEVPQNLSASRPQDRQFILSSKKLLLSDSGFYLCACRLWGERTEAFFGQGTRLTVV.